The 5 T cell receptor beta chains below come from one sample, sequenced in a study of T-cell memory formation after mild COVID-19. TCRdb re-analysed the 5' RACE reads in MiXCR, keeping a single row per CDR3 protein. In the table there are approximately 230,000 distinct CDR3 sequences, 15% to 20% of which are singletons. Specimen: PBMCs or a T cell subset sorted from them (not recorded which). Receptor source: a man aged 18 to 30 who had mild COVID-19 (a few samples of this study predate the infection). Cell type and time point are not known.

This clonotype came up many times. The V and J genes are TRBV7-9 and TRBJ1-2, with D unclear. The CDR3 sequence is 14 residues long. With 2 bases removed from V and 8 bases from J, the gap between germline ends came to 15 bases. In germline, CDR1 is SEHNR, CDR2 FQNEAQ (reference sequence). The CDR3 bases are TGTGCCAGCAGCTTACGTACGGGTATACACGGCTACACCTTC. This encodes CASSLRTGIHGYTF.

This clonotype was detected a few times. The chain uses TRBV28 and TRBJ1-2; 7 bases fit TRBD1. Trimming took 5 bases from V and 4 from J; bases not matched to a gene: 10. Germline loops: CDR1 MDHEN, CDR2 SYDVKM. The CDR3 is made up of 15 amino acids. The CDR3 sequence is CASSSRQGGLYGYTF. In DNA, the CDR3 is TGTGCCAGCAGTAGCCGACAGGGAGGCCTCTATGGCTACACCTTC.

V gene TRBV9 combines with J gene TRBJ1-5; D call uncertain. Trimming cost V 3 bases and J 7 bases, with 20 bases left between them. The CDR3 has 16 amino acids. Germline CDR1 is SGDLS and CDR2 is YYNGEE. CDR3 coding DNA: TGTGCCAGCAGCGCCCAGAGCGGCAGACCAGCACAGCCCCAGCATTTT. Translated: CASSAQSGRPAQPQHF. Based on the CDR3 plus reference TRBV9 and TRBJ1-5, the full variable domain is DSGVTQTPKHLITATGQRVTLRCSPRSGDLSVYWYQQSLDQGLQFLIQYYNGEERAKGNILERFSAQQFPDLHSELNLSSLELGDSALYFCASSAQSGRPAQPQHFGDGTRLSIL.

The chain joins TRBV7-6 to TRBJ1-4; TRBD1 aligns across 7 bases. J gave up 4 bases and V 4 bases, and 15 bases lay outside the gene matches. The CDR3 has 18 amino acids. CDR1 and CDR2 from the germline V gene are SGHVS and FNYEAQ. CDR3 sequence (DNA): TGTGCCAGCAGCTCGATTTTGAAGGGGGCCAGCCATAATGAAAAACTGTTTTTT. Translated: CASSSILKGASHNEKLFF.

The chain recombines TRBV5-1 with TRBJ2-5; tentative D call: TRBD1 (5 bases). Trimming removed 4 bases from V and 0 bases from J, with 13 bases in between. The CDR3 runs 15 residues. In germline, CDR1 is SGHRS, CDR2 YFSETQ. CDR3 DNA sequence: TGCGCCAGCAGCCCACTCAGGGTGTACCAAGAGACCCAGTACTTC. It encodes CASSPLRVYQETQYF.